This T cell receptor (beta chain) was identified during a study of shared clonotypes between healthy human individuals. Background on the study: The plates for each donor numbered three CD4 naive, three CD4 memory, two CD8 naive and one CD8 memory. Overall study findings and caveats: Limitation of the genetic and exposure-history diversity represented came from the few donors.

In the source study's methods: Filtering of immunoSEQ junctional sequences could not match full-length read filtering. Measured with immunoSEQ multiplex PCR; TCRdb has only the in-frame clones, and not every one. D and trimming were read from the DNA, whereas the V and J calls and clone size are those reported in that table. The table records some 1,900,000 clones, about 95% of them present only once. Terminally differentiated effector memory CD45RA+ cells were left out of the naive CD8 fraction, which was CD45RO-negative and positively selected for CCR7. Study donors comprised healthy, HIV-negative adults devoid of recent acute infection or vaccination. The germline gives CDR1 SGHTS, CDR2 YDEGEE. V shed 4 bases, J shed 9 bases, and the junction held 26 bases outside the gene matches. CDR3 size: 19 residues. Concerning this clone itself: The antigen remains undetermined.

The chain links TRBV5-8 to TRBJ2-5; TRBD1 matches 8 bases. Input material: naive CD8+ T cells sorted from blood. The sequence was collected from a young man in good health. This CDR3 reads CASSPTGRRSAIHRGAQYF. CDR3 bases: TGTGCCAGCAGCCCAACCGGGCGCCGATCCGCCATTCACAGGGGGGCCCAGTACTTC.